The T cell receptor beta chain under discussion was sequenced for a study of blood T cell repertoires in COVID-19. Per the germline V gene, CDR1 is ENHRY and CDR2 is SYGVKD. The ends were cut back, 7 bases at V and 5 bases at J, with 18 bases in the middle. The CDR3 runs to 14 residues. Authors' processing steps: Scientists estimated how many nucleated cells there were by amplifying reference gene primers. Generated by immunoSEQ multiplex PCR, the TCRdb table keeps only in-frame clones and is missing some. Clone size and V and J calls were adopted from that table, with D and trimming inferred from the DNA. Here the sample spans 70,000 to 90,000 clones, 75% to 90% being singletons. Seattle cases were enrolled at active infection and followed longitudinally.

V is TRBV10-3 and J is TRBJ2-7; TRBD2 might be the D (6 bases). Specimen: peripheral blood. The receptor was isolated from an elderly man with COVID-19, enrolled during active disease. CDR3 in amino acids: CAINGGTGLHEQYF. CDR3 nucleotide sequence: TGTGCCATCAATGGAGGGACTGGGCTACACGAGCAGTACTTC.